This T cell receptor beta chain was obtained from a study of siplizumab effects on memory and regulatory T cells. Study-level points and caveats: Researchers could not give a naive or memory phenotype to roughly 75-95% of proliferating CD4+ or CD8+ clones.

Clones were read by immunoSEQ multiplex PCR, and TCRdb kept only the in-frame ones, dropping some. The table shows approximately 100,000 clones, with 92% occurring only once. Germline CDR1 is KGHSH and CDR2 is LQKENI. Trimming left V 5 bases short and J 2 bases short, with 16 bases between. The CDR3 runs 16 residues. Worth noting for this clone: Its cognate antigen is unknown.

This clonotype was sampled from a human donor in good health. The gene calls are TRBV18 and TRBJ1-5; no definite D call. Sequencing input: non-Treg CD4+ T cells sorted from blood. The CDR3 DNA is TGTGCCAGCTCAGCGACGGACCTGAGAGGCAATCAGCCCCAGCATTTT. Its protein product is CASSATDLRGNQPQHF. Full variable domain (rest looked up from reference TRBV18 and TRBJ1-5): NAGVMQNPRHLVRRRGQEARLRCSPMKGHSHVYWYRQLPEEGLKFMVYLQKENIIDESGMPKERFSAEFPKEGPSILRIQQVVRGDSAAYFCASSATDLRGNQPQHFGDGTRLSIL.